This entry describes one T cell receptor (beta chain). This entry belongs to a study of T cell responses to AZD1222 COVID-19 vaccine. Trimming shortened V by 5 bases and J by 4 bases, and 9 bases separated the two germline ends. CDR1 is ENHRY and CDR2 is SYGVKD in the germline V gene. The CDR3 is 12 residues long. Sequencing was performed with immunoSEQ multiplex PCR; in TCRdb, only in-frame clones are kept and a portion is missing. The sample lists 150,000 to 200,000 clones, about 93% occurring once. This specimen was peripheral blood, taken 28 days after the second AZD1222 dose. This chain uses TRBV10-3 with TRBJ2-7; D is ambiguous. The origin of this receptor is an adult who received the AZD1222 COVID-19 vaccine. The DNA of the CDR3 is TGTGCCATCAGTACCGACGGTTACGAGCAGTACTTC. This codes for CAISTDGYEQYF.